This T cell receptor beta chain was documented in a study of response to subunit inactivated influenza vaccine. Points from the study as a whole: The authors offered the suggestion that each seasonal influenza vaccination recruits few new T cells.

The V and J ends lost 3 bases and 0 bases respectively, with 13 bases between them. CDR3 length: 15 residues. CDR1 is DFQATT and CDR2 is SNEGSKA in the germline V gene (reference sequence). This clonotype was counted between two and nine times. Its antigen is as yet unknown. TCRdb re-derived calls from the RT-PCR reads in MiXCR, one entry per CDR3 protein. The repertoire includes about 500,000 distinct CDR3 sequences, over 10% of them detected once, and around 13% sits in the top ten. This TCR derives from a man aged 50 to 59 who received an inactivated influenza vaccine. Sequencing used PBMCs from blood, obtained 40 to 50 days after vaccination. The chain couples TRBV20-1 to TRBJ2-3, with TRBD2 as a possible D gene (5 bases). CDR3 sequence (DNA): TGCAGTGCTAGTCTAGCAGTAGGGAGCACAGATACGCAGTATTTT. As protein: CSASLAVGSTDTQYF.